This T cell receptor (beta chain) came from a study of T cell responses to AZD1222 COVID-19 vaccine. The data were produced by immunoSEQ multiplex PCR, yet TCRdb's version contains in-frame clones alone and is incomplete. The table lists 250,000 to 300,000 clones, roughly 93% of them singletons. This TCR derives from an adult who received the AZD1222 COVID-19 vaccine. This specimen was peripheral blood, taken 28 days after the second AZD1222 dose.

Here the CDR3 reads CASRAEPGTQYF. CDR3 DNA sequence: TGTGCCAGCAGGGCTGAGCCCGGGACCCAGTACTTC. This rearrangement joins TRBV12-3 or TRBV12-4 to TRBJ2-5, with no clear D. This CDR3 has 12 residues. Trimming left V 6 bases short and J 7 bases short, with 12 bases between.